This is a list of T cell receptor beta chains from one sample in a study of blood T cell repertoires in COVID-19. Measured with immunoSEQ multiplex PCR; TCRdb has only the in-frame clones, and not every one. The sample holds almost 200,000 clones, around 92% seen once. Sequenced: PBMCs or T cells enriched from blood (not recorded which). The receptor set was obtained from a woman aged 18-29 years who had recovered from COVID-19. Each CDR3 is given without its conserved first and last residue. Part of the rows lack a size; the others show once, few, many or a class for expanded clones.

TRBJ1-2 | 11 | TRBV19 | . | ASSPGLNYGYT
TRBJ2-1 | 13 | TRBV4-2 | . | ASSQEGGGYNEQF
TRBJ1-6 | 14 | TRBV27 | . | ASSSLDREGNSPLH
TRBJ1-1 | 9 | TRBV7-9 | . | ASSYQIEAF
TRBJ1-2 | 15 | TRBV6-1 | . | ASSEGRRVRTNYGYT
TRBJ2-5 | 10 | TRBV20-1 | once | SASVAGEAQY
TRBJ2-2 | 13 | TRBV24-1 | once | ATGRGGVNTGELF
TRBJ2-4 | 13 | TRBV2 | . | ASSVPGATKHIQY
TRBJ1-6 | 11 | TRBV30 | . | AWRATYNSPLH
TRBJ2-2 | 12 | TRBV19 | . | ASSLGAGTGELF
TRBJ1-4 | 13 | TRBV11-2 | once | ASSLWTAGGEKLF
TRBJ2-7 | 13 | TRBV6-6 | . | ASSTRGGGTYEQY
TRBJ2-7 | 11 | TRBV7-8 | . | ASSLGQLYEQY
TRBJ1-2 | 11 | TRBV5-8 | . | ASSPRSFYGYT
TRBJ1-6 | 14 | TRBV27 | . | ASSLSAGQGSSPLH
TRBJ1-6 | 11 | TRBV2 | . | ASRRVLNSPLH
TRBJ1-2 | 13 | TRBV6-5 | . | ASSADRGSKSGYT
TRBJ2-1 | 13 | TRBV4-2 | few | ASSQVIKGANEQF
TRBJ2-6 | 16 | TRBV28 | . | ASSPLREGSSGANVLT
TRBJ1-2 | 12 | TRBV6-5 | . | ASNRDRGNYGYT
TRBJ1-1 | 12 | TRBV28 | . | ASSPQGGVAEAF
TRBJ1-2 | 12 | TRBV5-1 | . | ASSLASRNYGYT
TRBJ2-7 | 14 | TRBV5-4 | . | ASSLETGAGSYEQY
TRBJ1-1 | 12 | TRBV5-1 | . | ASSRLGQNTEAF
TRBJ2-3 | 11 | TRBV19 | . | ASRGGITDTQY
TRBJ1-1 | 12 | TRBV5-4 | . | ASSLTGENTEAF
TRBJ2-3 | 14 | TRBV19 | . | ASSFVDRESPDTQY
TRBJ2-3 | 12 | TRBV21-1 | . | ASLGQGESDTQY